This record concerns one T cell receptor beta chain sequence. Germline V gives CDR1 SGHVS, CDR2 FNYEAQ. The CDR3 is 12 amino acids. Trimming shortened V by 2 bases and J by 4 bases, and 3 bases separated the two germline ends. Method: immunoSEQ multiplex PCR; TCRdb's copy keeps in-frame clones and lacks some. The data show roughly 7,000 clones, 74% seen once. The data belong to a study of neoadjuvant anti-PD-1 for oral cavity cancer. Sequenced here: PBMCs, sampled before nivolumab (anti-PD-1) treatment. The sequence derives from a person aged 35-80 years with oral cavity squamous cell carcinoma. V usage is TRBV7-6 and J usage is TRBJ1-3; D is unclear. In DNA form, the CDR3 reads TGTGCCAGCAGCTTATCGGGAAACACCATATATTTT. Residues: CASSLSGNTIYF.